Presented here are 29 T cell receptor beta chains from one specimen sequenced in a study of control samples from healthy donors and cancer patients. TCRdb's table, derived via immunoSEQ multiplex PCR, lists solely in-frame clones and lacks some. The sample includes around 150,000 clones, around 90% of them seen just once. Sequencing input: blood. The source of these receptors is a man aged 25-45 years in good health.

The genes are TRBV11-3 and TRBJ2-5, with 7 positions matching TRBD2. Per the germline V gene, CDR1 is SGHNT and CDR2 is YENEEA. The CDR3 is 19 amino acids. V shed 2 bases and J 0 bases; nucleotides not matched to a gene: 15. The CDR3 nucleotides are TGTGCCAGCAGCTTACCCGGCTCTTTTCTAGCGGAAAACCAAGAGACCCAGTACTTC. Residues: CASSLPGSFLAENQETQYF.

The rearrangement links TRBV6-5 to TRBJ1-2, with D unclear. In germline, CDR1 is MNHEY, CDR2 SVGAGI. Trimming took 6 bases from V and 8 from J, leaving 13 bases between them. CDR3 size: 12 residues. The CDR3 sequence: CASRGGPWGYTF. The DNA for the CDR3 is TGTGCCAGCAGAGGTGGGCCTTGGGGCTACACCTTC.

The chain uses TRBV2 and TRBJ1-1; 11 bases align to TRBD1. The trim removed 6 bases at V and 1 base at J, leaving 1 base unmatched. The germline V gene has CDR1 SNHLY and CDR2 FYNNEI. The CDR3 covers 14 residues. The CDR3 here is CASRGTGGNTEAFF. The CDR3 coding sequence is TGTGCCAGCAGAGGGACAGGGGGGAACACTGAAGCTTTCTTT.

This chain uses TRBV27 with TRBJ1-1; D remains ambiguous. V lost 5 bases and J 3 bases, leaving 7 bases between the germline ends. The CDR3 is made up of 12 amino acids. Germline lookup yields CDR1 MNHEY and CDR2 SMNVEV (reference sequence). As DNA, the CDR3 is TGTGCCAGCAGTCACGGGGACACTGAAGCTTTCTTT. It encodes CASSHGDTEAFF.

The chain is built from TRBV9 and TRBJ2-7, with D unresolved. V was trimmed by 4 bases and J by 6 bases, leaving 17 bases between them. The CDR3 totals 14 residues. In germline, CDR1 is SGDLS, CDR2 YYNGEE. In DNA, the CDR3 is TGTGCCAGCAGCCTGGGCCCGACGGGCTCCGAGCAGTACTTC. Translation: CASSLGPTGSEQYF.

This clone has only one observation. J is TRBJ2-3 and V is TRBV5-1; 13 bases align to TRBD2. The ends lost 3 bases at V and 0 bases at J; junction bases unmatched: 1. This CDR3 is 16 amino acids long. Germline-derived CDR1 and CDR2 are SGHRS and YFSETQ. The CDR3 sequence is CASSSGLAGSTDTQYF. In DNA, the CDR3 is TGCGCCAGCAGCTCGGGACTAGCGGGGAGCACAGATACGCAGTATTTT.

About this clone itself: This sample includes further DNA sequences coding for the same CDR3. The V gene is TRBV20-1, the J gene TRBJ1-2, with D possibly being TRBD1 (5 bases). CDR3 length: 11 residues. Germline values: CDR1 DFQATT, CDR2 SNEGSKA (reference sequence). V was cut by 3 bases and J by 3 bases, with 5 bases left in between. CDR3: CSARTDYGYTF. The CDR3 DNA follows: TGCAGTGCTAGGACAGACTATGGCTACACCTTC.

The chain employs TRBV5-6 and TRBJ2-3, with TRBD2 matching 10 bases. After removal of 6 bases from V and 2 bases from J, the junction contained 6 bases not matched to a gene. The CDR3 covers 15 residues. Germline loops: CDR1 SGHDT, CDR2 YYEEEE. CDR3 nucleotides: TGTGCCAGCAAGGGACTAGCGATTATCACAGATACGCAGTATTTT. It codes for CASKGLAIITDTQYF.

The CDR3 sequence: CASSTDPFNQPQHF. The CDR3 nucleotides read TGTGCCAGCTCAACAGATCCCTTCAATCAGCCCCAGCATTTT. The rearrangement links TRBV18 to TRBJ1-5; no definite D call. CDR1 and CDR2 (germline): KGHSH, LQKENI. Trimming took off 5 bases at V and 3 bases at J, with 11 bases between the two ends. The CDR3 consists of 14 residues.

The gene calls are TRBV4-3 and TRBJ1-5, with a tentative D call TRBD1 (6 bases). CDR3 length equals 15 residues. The V gene lost 0 bases and the J gene lost 2 bases, with 8 bases spanning the gap. CDR1 and CDR2 (germline): LGHNA, YSLEER. Here the CDR3 DNA reads TGCGCCAGCAGCCAAGATCGGGGGCGCAATCAGCCCCAGCATTTT. It codes for CASSQDRGRNQPQHF.

The chain has TRBV7-6 and TRBJ2-1, with D hard to call. V was trimmed by 1 base and J by 8 bases, leaving 12 bases between them. Germline V gives CDR1 SGHVS, CDR2 FNYEAQ. This CDR3 is 14 amino acids long. Written as DNA, the CDR3 is TGTGCCAGCAGCTTAGATGTGAGAGTTGATGAGCAGTTCTTC. Translation gives CASSLDVRVDEQFF.

The chain links TRBV27 to TRBJ1-2; 8 bases are shared with TRBD1. The CDR3 contains 14 residues. Germline V lookup: CDR1 MNHEY, CDR2 SMNVEV (reference sequence). V was pared by 6 bases and J by 4 bases, with 7 bases of the junction left unmatched. In nucleotides, the CDR3 is TGTGCCAGCAGGGGGGGACAGGAAGTCTATGGCTACACCTTC. It codes for CASRGGQEVYGYTF.

The V gene is TRBV7-2, the J gene TRBJ1-1; weak D call: TRBD1 (6 bases). Germline V gene sequence: CDR1 SGHTA, CDR2 FQGNSA. This CDR3 spans 14 amino acids. Trimming shortened V by 2 bases and J by 5 bases, and 12 bases separated the two germline ends. CDR3 DNA sequence: TGTGCCAGCAGCTTACGGGGACAAAGAACTGAAGCTTTCTTT. The encoded protein is CASSLRGQRTEAFF.

This rearrangement joins TRBV5-1 to TRBJ2-3, with 7 positions matching TRBD2. The CDR3 contains 16 residues. The germline V gene has CDR1 SGHRS and CDR2 YFSETQ. The trim removed 1 base at V and 4 bases at J, leaving 9 bases unmatched. Here the CDR3 DNA reads TGCGCCAGCAGCTTGAATCCTCAGCGGGGCGCAGATACGCAGTATTTT. Translating gives CASSLNPQRGADTQYF.

V is TRBV18 and J is TRBJ2-5, with TRBD2 matching 7 bases. CDR3 length equals 14 residues. Germline CDR1 reads KGHSH; CDR2 reads LQKENI. V shed 4 bases, J shed 5 bases, and the junction held 7 bases outside the gene matches. In DNA, the CDR3 is TGTGCCAGCTCACAAGGCGGGAGCATGGAGACCCAGTACTTC. Its protein is CASSQGGSMETQYF.

In its sample, this clone was seen once. The genes are TRBV18 and TRBJ2-7; D is undetermined. V was cut by 0 bases and J by 0 bases, with 6 bases left in between. The CDR3 sequence is 14 residues long. Germline-derived CDR1 and CDR2 are KGHSH and LQKENI. The CDR3 sequence is CASSPPGPSYEQYF. The CDR3 DNA reads as TGTGCCAGCTCACCACCAGGACCCTCCTACGAGCAGTACTTC.

By sample share, this clone is medium-sized. This sequence joins TRBV9 and TRBJ1-4, with unresolved D. V was cut by 3 bases and J by 4 bases, with 13 bases left in between. The length of the CDR3 is 15 residues. CDR1 and CDR2 (germline): SGDLS, YYNGEE. This chain's CDR3 is CASSEMAGFNEKLFF. CDR3 coding DNA: TGTGCCAGCAGCGAAATGGCCGGTTTTAATGAAAAACTGTTTTTT. Full variable domain (remainder filled in from reference TRBV9 and TRBJ1-4): DSGVTQTPKHLITATGQRVTLRCSPRSGDLSVYWYQQSLDQGLQFLIQYYNGEERAKGNILERFSAQQFPDLHSELNLSSLELGDSALYFCASSEMAGFNEKLFFGSGTQLSVL.

This rearrangement joins TRBV24-1 to TRBJ2-2; 8 nucleotides match TRBD1. V dropped 4 bases and J dropped 5; count of bases not matched to a gene: 11. The CDR3 length is 17 residues. CDR1 is KGHDR, CDR2 SFDVKD, per germline. The chain's CDR3 is CATSEPRQGMRTGELFF. CDR3 nucleotide sequence: TGTGCCACCAGTGAGCCCCGACAGGGGATGAGAACCGGGGAGCTGTTTTTT.

The rearrangement uses TRBV7-2 and TRBJ1-3; D is ambiguous. The CDR3 length is 15 residues. CDR1 is SGHTA, CDR2 FQGNSA, per germline. Trimming stripped 1 base from V and 0 bases from J, with 7 bases between. The CDR3 spells CASSLVPNSGNTIYF. The CDR3, as DNA: TGTGCCAGCAGCTTAGTGCCTAACTCTGGAAACACCATATATTTT.

The rearrangement links TRBV5-6 to TRBJ2-2, with D perhaps matching TRBD2 (6 bases). There are 18 residues in the CDR3. The ends were cut back, 3 bases at V and 8 bases at J, with 26 bases in the middle. The V gene's germline CDR1 is SGHDT and CDR2 YYEEEE. CDR3 nucleotide sequence: TGTGCCAGCAGCTGGGGCCCCATAGCGGCTGCCCCCAGGGGGGAGCTGTTTTTT. As protein: CASSWGPIAAAPRGELFF.

The gene calls are TRBV11-3 and TRBJ2-1; D is unresolved. The germline gives CDR1 SGHNT, CDR2 YENEEA. The CDR3 sequence is 12 residues long. Between the trimmed V and J ends, which lost 5 bases and 7 bases, there was a span of 9 bases. The DNA of the CDR3 is TGTGCCAGCAGCGCCTTTGCGAATGAGCAGTTCTTC. Translating it yields CASSAFANEQFF. The full variable domain, in which reference TRBV11-3 and TRBJ2-1 provide the parts outside the CDR3, is EAGVVQSPRYKIIEKKQPVAFWCNPISGHNTLYWYLQNLGQGPELLIRYENEEAVDDSQLPKDRFSAERLKGVDSTLKIQPAELGDSAVYLCASSAFANEQFFGPGTRLTVL.

The CDR3 bases are TGTGCCAGCAGCTCCCCGGGACTAGCGGGAGGGAATGAGCAGTTCTTC. The encoded protein is CASSSPGLAGGNEQFF. The chain employs TRBV7-2 and TRBJ2-1; 16 bases line up with TRBD2. The V gene's germline CDR1 is SGHTA and CDR2 FQGNSA. The CDR3 runs 16 residues. V shed 4 bases, J shed 7 bases, and the junction held 4 bases outside the gene matches.

This chain uses TRBV7-3 with TRBJ2-3; tentative D call: TRBD1 (6 bases). This CDR3 has 15 residues. CDR1 is SGHTA, CDR2 FQGTGA, per germline. Trimming removed 4 bases at V and 0 bases at J, with 11 bases between. The CDR3 DNA is TGTGCCAGCAGCTCACAGGGTTCTAGCACAGATACGCAGTATTTT. Amino acids: CASSSQGSSTDTQYF.

The V call is TRBV19, the J call TRBJ2-3, with D maybe TRBD1 (6 bases). Trimming pared 3 bases from V and 6 bases from J, leaving 10 bases between. Germline V gene data show CDR1 as LNHDA and CDR2 as SQIVND (reference sequence). The CDR3 covers 13 residues. CDR3 coding DNA: TGTGCCAGTAGTATTACCAGGGGTGATACGCAGTATTTT. This gives the protein CASSITRGDTQYF.

The chain carries TRBV4-1 and TRBJ2-1; 10 bases fit TRBD2. Germline CDR1 reads MGHRA; CDR2 reads YSYEKL. Unmatched junction bases numbered 5, after V lost 3 bases and J lost 9 bases. This CDR3 has 14 residues. This CDR3 is CASSQTGTSVEQFF. CDR3 sequence (DNA): TGCGCCAGCAGCCAGACCGGGACTAGCGTTGAGCAGTTCTTC.

The genes are TRBV9 and TRBJ2-3; D gene ambiguous. The V gene's germline CDR1 is SGDLS and CDR2 YYNGEE. The V end was cut by 4 bases, the J end by 2 bases, with 8 bases between. The CDR3 covers 13 residues. CDR3 residues: CASSLGNTDTQYF. CDR3 DNA sequence: TGTGCCAGCAGCTTAGGGAACACAGATACGCAGTATTTT.

The chain links TRBV25-1 to TRBJ2-7; D is unclear. Trimming left V 3 bases short and J 0 bases short, with 6 bases between. The germline V gene has CDR1 MGHDK and CDR2 SYGVNS. This CDR3 contains 13 residues. In nucleotides, the CDR3 is TGTGCCAGCAGTGATGGAGACTCCTACGAGCAGTACTTC. This sequence encodes CASSDGDSYEQYF.

This chain joins TRBV5-1 and TRBJ1-1; D call uncertain. Germline CDR1 SGHRS, CDR2 YFSETQ. The CDR3 is 16 residues long. The V end lost 0 bases, the J end lost 1 base, and 13 bases lay between the germline ends. The CDR3 sequence: CASSLALQAWNTEAFF. Written as DNA, the CDR3 is TGCGCCAGCAGCTTGGCCCTGCAGGCTTGGAACACTGAAGCTTTCTTT.

The chain is built from TRBV15 and TRBJ2-5; D may correspond to TRBD1 or TRBD2 (6 bases each). V lost 9 bases and J lost 7, with 30 bases in between. The CDR3 contains 17 residues. Per the germline V gene, CDR1 is LNHNV and CDR2 is YYDKDF (reference sequence). CDR3 protein: CATGFLTGATLVGTQYF. DNA of the CDR3: TGTGCCACTGGGTTTCTTACGGGGGCTACTCTAGTTGGGACCCAGTACTTC.